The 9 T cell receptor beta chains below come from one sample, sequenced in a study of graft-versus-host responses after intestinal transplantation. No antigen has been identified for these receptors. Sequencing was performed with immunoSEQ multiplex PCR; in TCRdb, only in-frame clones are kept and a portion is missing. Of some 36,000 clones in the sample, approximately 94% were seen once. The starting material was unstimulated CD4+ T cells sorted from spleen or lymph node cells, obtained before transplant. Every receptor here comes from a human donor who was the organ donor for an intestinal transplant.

CDR3 residues: CASSVGAGGNTEAFF. The CDR3 coding sequence is TGTGCCAGCAGCGTAGGCGCAGGGGGCAACACTGAAGCTTTCTTT. The rearrangement uses TRBV9 and TRBJ1-1; 8 bases fit TRBD1. CDR1 is SGDLS and CDR2 is YYNGEE in the germline V gene. Trimming took 0 bases from V and 2 from J; bases not matched to a gene: 3. This CDR3 is built from 15 residues. The complete variable domain, with remaining parts taken from reference TRBV9 and TRBJ1-1, reads DSGVTQTPKHLITATGQRVTLRCSPRSGDLSVYWYQQSLDQGLQFLIQYYNGEERAKGNILERFSAQQFPDLHSELNLSSLELGDSALYFCASSVGAGGNTEAFFGQGTRLTVV.

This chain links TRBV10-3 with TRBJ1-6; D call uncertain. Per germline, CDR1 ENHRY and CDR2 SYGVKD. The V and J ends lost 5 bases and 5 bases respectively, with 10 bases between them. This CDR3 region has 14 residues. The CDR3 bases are TGTGCCATCAGTACAACGGCGGATAATTCACCCCTCCACTTT. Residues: CAISTTADNSPLHF.

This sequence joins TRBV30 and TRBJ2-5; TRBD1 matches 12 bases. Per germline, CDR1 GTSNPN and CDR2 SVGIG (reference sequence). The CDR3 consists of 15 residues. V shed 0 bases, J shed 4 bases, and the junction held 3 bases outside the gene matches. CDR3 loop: CAWSVRGQGAETQYF. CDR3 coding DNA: TGTGCCTGGAGTGTACGGGGACAGGGGGCAGAGACCCAGTACTTC. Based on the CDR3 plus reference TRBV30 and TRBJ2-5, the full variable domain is SQTIHQWPATLVQPVGSPLSLECTVEGTSNPNLYWYRQAAGRGLQLLFYSVGIGQISSEVPQNLSASRPQDRQFILSSKKLLLSDSGFYLCAWSVRGQGAETQYFGPGTRLLVL.

In DNA, the CDR3 is TGTGCCAGCAGCGTAGGTGGGTTGGGTTCACCCCTCCACTTT. Translated, it gives CASSVGGLGSPLHF. V is TRBV9 and J is TRBJ1-6; no definite D call. The germline V gene has CDR1 SGDLS and CDR2 YYNGEE. This CDR3 has 14 residues. V was cut by 0 bases and J by 9 bases, with 10 bases left in between. Full variable domain (remainder filled in from reference TRBV9 and TRBJ1-6): DSGVTQTPKHLITATGQRVTLRCSPRSGDLSVYWYQQSLDQGLQFLIQYYNGEERAKGNILERFSAQQFPDLHSELNLSSLELGDSALYFCASSVGGLGSPLHFGNGTRLTVT.

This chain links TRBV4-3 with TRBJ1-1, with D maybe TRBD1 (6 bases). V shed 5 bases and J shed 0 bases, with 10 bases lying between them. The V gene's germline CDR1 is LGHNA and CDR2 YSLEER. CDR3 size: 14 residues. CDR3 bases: TGCGCCAGCAGCAAGCGGACAGTGAACACTGAAGCTTTCTTT. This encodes CASSKRTVNTEAFF.

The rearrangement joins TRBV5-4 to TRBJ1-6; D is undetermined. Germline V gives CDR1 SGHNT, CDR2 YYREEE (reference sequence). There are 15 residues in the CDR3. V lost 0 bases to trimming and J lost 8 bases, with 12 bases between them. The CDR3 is CASSLDQVSYSPLHF. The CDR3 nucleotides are TGTGCCAGCAGCTTGGACCAGGTGTCCTATTCACCCCTCCACTTT.

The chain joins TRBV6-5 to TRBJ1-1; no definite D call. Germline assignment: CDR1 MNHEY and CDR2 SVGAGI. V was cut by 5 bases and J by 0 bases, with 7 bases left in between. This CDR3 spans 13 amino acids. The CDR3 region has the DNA TGTGCCAGCAGTGAGACGCTGAACACTGAAGCTTTCTTT. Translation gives CASSETLNTEAFF.

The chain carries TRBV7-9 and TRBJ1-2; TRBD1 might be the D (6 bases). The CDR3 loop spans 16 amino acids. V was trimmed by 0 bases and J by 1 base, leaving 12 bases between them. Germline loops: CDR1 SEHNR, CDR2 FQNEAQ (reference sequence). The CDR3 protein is CASSLAGQGHNYGYTF. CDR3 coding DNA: TGTGCCAGCAGCTTAGCTGGGCAGGGACATAACTATGGCTACACCTTC.

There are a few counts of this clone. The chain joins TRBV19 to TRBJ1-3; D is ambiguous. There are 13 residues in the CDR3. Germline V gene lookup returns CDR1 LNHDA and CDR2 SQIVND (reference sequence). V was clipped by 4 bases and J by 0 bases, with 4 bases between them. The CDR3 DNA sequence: TGTGCCAGTAGTACGGTCTCTGGAAACACCATATATTTT. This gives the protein CASSTVSGNTIYF.